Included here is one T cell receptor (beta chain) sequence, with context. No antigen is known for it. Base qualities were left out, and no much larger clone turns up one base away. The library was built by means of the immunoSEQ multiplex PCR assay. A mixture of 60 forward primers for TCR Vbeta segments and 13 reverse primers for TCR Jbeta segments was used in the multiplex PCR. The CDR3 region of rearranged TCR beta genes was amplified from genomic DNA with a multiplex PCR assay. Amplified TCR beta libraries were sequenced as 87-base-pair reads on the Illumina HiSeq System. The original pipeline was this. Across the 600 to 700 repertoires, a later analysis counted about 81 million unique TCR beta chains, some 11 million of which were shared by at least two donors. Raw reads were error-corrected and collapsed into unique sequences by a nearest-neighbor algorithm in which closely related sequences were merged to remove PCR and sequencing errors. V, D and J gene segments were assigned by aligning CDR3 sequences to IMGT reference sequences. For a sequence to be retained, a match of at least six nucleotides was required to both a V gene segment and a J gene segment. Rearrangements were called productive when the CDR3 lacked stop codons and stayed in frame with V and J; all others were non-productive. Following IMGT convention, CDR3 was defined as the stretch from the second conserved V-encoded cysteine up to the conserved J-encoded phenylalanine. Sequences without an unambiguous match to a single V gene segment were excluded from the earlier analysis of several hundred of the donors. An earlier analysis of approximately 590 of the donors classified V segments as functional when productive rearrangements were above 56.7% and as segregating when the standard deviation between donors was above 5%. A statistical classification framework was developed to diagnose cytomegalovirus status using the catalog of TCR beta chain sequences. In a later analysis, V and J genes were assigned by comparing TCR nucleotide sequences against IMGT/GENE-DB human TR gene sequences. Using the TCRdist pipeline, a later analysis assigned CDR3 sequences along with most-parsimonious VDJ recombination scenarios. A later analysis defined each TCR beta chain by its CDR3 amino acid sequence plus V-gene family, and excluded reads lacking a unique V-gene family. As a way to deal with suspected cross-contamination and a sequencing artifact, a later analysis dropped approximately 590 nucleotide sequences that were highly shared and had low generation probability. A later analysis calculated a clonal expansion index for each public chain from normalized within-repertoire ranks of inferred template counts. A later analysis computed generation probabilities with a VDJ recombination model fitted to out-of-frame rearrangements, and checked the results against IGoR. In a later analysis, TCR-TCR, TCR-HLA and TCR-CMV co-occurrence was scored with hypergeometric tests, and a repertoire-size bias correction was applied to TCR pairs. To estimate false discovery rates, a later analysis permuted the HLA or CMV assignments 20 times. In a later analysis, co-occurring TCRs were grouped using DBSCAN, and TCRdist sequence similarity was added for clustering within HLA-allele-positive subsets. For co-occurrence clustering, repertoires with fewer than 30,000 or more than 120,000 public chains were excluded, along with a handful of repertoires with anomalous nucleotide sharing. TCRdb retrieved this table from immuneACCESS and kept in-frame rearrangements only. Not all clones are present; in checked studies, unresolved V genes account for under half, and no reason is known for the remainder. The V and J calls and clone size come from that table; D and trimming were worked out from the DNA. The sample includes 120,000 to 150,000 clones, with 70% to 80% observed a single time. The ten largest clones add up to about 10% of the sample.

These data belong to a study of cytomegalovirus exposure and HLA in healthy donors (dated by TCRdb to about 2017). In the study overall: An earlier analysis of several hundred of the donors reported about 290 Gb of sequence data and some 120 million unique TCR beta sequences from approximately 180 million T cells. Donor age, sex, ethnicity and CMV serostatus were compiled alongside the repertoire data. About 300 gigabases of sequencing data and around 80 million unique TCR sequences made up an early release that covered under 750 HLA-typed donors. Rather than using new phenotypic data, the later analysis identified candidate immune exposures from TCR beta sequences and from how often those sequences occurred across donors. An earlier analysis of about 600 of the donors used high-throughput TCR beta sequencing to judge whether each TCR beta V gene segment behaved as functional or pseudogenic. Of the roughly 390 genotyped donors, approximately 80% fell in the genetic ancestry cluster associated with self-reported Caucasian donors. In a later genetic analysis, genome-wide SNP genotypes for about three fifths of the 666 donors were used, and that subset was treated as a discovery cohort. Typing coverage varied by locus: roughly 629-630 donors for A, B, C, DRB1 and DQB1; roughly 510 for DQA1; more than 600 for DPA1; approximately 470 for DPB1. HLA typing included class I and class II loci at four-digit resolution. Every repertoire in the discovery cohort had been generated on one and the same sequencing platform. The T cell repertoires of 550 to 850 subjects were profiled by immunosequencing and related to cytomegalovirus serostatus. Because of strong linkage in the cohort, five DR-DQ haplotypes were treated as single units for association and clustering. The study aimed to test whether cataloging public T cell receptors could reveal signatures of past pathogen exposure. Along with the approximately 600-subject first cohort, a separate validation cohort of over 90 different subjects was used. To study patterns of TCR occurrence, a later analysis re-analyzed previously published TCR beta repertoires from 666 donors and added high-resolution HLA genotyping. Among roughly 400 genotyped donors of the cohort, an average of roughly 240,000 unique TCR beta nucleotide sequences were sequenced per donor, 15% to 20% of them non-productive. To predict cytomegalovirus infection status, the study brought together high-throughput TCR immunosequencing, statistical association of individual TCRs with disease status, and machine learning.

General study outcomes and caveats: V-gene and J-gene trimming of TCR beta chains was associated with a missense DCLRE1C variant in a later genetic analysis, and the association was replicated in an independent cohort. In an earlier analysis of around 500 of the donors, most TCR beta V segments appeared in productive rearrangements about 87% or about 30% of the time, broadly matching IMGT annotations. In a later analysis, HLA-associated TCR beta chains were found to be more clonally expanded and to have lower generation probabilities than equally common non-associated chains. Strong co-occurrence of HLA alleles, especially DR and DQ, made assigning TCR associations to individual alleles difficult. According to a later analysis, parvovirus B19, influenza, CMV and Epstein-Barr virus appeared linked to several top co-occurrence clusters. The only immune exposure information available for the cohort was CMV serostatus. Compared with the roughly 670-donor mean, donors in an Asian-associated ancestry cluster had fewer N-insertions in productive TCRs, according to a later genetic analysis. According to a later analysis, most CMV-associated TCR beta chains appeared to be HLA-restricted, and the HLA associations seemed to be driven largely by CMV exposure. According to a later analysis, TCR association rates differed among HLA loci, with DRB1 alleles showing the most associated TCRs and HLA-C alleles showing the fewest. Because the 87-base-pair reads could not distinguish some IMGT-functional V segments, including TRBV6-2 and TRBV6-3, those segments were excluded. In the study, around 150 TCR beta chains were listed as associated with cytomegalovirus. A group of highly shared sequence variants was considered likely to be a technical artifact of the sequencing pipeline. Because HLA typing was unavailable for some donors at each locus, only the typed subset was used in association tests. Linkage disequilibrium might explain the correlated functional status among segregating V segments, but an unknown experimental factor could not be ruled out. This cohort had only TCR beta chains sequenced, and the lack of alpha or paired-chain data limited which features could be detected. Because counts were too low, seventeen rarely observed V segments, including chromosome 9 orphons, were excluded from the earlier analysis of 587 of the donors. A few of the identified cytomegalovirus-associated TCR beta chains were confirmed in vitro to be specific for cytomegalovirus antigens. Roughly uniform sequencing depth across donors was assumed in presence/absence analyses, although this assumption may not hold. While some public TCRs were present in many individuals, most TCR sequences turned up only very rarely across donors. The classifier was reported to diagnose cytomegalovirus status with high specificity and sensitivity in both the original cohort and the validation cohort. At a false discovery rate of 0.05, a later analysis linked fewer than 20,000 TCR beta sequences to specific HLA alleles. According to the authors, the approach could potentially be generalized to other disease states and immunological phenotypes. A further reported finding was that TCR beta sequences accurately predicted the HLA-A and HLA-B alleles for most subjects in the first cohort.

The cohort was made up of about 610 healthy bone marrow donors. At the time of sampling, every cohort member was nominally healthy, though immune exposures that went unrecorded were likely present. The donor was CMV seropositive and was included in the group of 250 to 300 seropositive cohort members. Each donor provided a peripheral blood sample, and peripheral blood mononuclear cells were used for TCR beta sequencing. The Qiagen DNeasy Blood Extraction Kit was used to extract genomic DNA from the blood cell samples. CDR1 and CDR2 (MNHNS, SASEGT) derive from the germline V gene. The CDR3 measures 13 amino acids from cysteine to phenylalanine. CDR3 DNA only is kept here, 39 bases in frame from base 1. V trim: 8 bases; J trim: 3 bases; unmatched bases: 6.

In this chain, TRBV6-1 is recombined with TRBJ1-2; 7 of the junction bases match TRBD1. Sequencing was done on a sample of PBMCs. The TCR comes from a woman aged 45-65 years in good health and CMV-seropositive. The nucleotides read TGTGCCAGCTTGGACAGGAGCGACTATGGCTACACCTTC. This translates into CASLDRSDYGYTF.